This T cell receptor beta chain is from a study of metastatic and nonmetastatic thyroid tumors. About the study: For malignant and benign thyroid patients, tumor or nodule tissue and blood were the sources whose repertoires were compared. Study results and limitations: When malignant thyroid tumors were compared with benign nodules, TCR beta diversity was reportedly significantly higher in the malignant tumors. This held in both blood and tumor samples.

Per the study methods: Construction of a distant-metastasis classifier for papillary thyroid cancer relied on CDR3 differences across clinicopathological groups. TCRdb re-clonotyped the PCR reads via MiXCR. The V and J calls reflect TCRdb's pipeline rather than the authors' work. In the table there are some 29,000 clones, 3.5% to 4.5% of which are singletons. The germline gives CDR1 SQVTM, CDR2 ANQGSEA. This CDR3 has 14 residues. V dropped 3 bases and J dropped 5 bases, with 16 bases sitting between them. No treatment of any kind had been given to any patient before thyroid surgery. The sample holds many counts of this clone. Its target is not known.

The chain recombines TRBV29-1 with TRBJ1-2, with D perhaps matching TRBD1 (6 bases). The source material was blood. This TCR was recovered from a male donor with papillary thyroid cancer or a benign thyroid nodule (not recorded which). Some clones in this sample may be carry-over from other donors' samples. In DNA, the CDR3 is TGCAGCGTTGATGGGTCTTGGGACATTTATGGCTACACCTTC. As protein: CSVDGSWDIYGYTF.